This T cell receptor (beta chain) derives from a study of long-term antiretroviral therapy in people with HIV. Study-level results: CDR3 lengths in HIV samples spanned a narrower range than controls.

Every donor contributed at least one pre-ART and at least two post-ART PBMC samples. The cryopreserved samples used held roughly 0.85-10 million PBMC prior to extraction of DNA. Remarks on this clone: Its antigen remains unknown.

At the survey level, the v3.0 immunoSEQ assay was run. Only in-frame clones appear in the TCRdb table, and some are missing; sequencing was by immunoSEQ multiplex PCR. The sample shows about 17,000 clones, roughly 78% of them seen only once. Germline assignment: CDR1 SGHTA and CDR2 FQGNSA. The trim removed 1 base at V and 6 bases at J, leaving 12 bases unmatched. This CDR3 has 18 amino acids. The sample in question was unsorted PBMCs, obtained at the start of antiretroviral therapy. This TCR came from a man under 40 with HIV. V is TRBV7-2 and J is TRBJ2-2; 9 bases are a match to TRBD1. Here the CDR3 reads CASSLGGGTTGGSGELFF. Here the CDR3 DNA reads TGTGCCAGCAGCTTAGGCGGTGGGACCACAGGGGGCTCCGGGGAGCTGTTTTTT.